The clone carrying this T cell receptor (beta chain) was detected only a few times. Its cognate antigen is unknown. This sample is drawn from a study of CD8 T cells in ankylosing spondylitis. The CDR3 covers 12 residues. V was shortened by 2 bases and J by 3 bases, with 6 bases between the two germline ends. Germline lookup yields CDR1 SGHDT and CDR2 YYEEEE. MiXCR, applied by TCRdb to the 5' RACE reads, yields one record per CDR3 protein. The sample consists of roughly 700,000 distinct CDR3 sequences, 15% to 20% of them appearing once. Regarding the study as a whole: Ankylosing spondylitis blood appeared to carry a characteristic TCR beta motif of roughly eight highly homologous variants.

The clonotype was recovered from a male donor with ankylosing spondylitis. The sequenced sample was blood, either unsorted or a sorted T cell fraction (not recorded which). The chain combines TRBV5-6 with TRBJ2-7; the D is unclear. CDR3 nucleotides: TGTGCCAGCAGCTTCAGGCTCTACGAGCAGTACTTC. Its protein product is CASSFRLYEQYF. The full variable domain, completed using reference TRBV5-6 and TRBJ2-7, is DAGVTQSPTHLIKTRGQQVTLRCSPKSGHDTVSWYQQALGQGPQFIFQYYEEEERQRGNFPDRFSGHQFPNYSSELNVNALLLGDSALYLCASSFRLYEQYFGPGTRLTVT.